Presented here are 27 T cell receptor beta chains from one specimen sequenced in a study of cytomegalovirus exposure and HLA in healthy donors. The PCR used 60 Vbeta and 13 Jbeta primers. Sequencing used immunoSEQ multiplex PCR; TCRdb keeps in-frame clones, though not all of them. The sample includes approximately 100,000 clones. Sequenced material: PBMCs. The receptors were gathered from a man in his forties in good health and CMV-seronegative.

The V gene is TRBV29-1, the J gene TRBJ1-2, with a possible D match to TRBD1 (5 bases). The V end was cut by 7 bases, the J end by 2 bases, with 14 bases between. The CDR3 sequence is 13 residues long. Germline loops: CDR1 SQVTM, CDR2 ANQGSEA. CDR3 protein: CSATTGLNYGYTF. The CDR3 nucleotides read TGCAGCGCCACCACAGGTTTAAACTATGGCTACACCTTC.

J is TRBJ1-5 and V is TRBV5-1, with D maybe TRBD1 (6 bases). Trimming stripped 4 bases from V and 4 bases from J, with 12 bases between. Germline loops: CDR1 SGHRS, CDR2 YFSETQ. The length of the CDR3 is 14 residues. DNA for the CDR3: TGCGCCAGCAGCAGCGGACAGCCGAATCAGCCCCAGCATTTT. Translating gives CASSSGQPNQPQHF.

CDR3 coding DNA: TGTGCCAGCAGTTTATACAGGGGCGGCGGGGAGCTGTTTTTT. Translated, it gives CASSLYRGGGELFF. The chain has TRBV6-4 and TRBJ2-2; 7 positions match TRBD1. Germline CDR1 reads MRHNA; CDR2 reads SNTAGT. The CDR3 length is 14 residues. Trimming at V came to 5 bases and at J to 7 bases, leaving 7 bases not matched to a gene.

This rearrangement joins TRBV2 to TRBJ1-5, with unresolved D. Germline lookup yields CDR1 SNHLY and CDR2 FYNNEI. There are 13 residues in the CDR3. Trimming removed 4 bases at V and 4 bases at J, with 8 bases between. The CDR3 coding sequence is TGTGCCAGCAGTGTTCAGATGAATCAGCCCCAGCATTTT. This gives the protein CASSVQMNQPQHF.

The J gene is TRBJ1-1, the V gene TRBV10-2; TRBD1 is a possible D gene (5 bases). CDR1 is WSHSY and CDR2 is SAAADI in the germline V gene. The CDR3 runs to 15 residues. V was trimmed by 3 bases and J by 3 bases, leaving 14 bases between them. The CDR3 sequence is CASSDWGGVYTEAFF. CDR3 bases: TGCGCCAGCAGTGATTGGGGGGGTGTCTACACTGAAGCTTTCTTT.

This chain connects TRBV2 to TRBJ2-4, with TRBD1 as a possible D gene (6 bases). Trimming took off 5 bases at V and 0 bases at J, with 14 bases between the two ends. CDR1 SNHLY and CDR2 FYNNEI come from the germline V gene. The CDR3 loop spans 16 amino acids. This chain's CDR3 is CASSHRDTLAKNIQYF. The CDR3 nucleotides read TGTGCCAGCAGTCACCGGGACACCTTAGCCAAAAACATTCAGTACTTC.

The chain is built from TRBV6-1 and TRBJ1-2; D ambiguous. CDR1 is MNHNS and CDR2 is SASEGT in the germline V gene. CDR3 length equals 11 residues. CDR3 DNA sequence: TGTGCTACCCTCCCTGAGATACGCTACACCTTC. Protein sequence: CATLPEIRYTF.

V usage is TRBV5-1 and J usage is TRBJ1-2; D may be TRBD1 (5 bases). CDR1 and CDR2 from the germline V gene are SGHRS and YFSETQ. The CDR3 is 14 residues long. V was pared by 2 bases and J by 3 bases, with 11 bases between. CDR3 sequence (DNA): TGCGCCAGCAGCTTACTTACAGGAGACTATGGCTACACCTTC. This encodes CASSLLTGDYGYTF.

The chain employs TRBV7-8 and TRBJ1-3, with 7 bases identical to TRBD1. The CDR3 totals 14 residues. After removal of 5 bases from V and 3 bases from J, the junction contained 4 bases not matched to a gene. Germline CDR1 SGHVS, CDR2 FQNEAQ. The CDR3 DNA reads TGTGCCAGCAGCGCACAGGGGTTTGGAAACACCATATATTTT. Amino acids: CASSAQGFGNTIYF.

The DNA of the CDR3 is TGTGCCAGCAGCAAAGGTGTAGGAGTAAACTATGGCTACACCTTC. Translation gives CASSKGVGVNYGYTF. The genes are TRBV21-1 and TRBJ1-2. TRBV21-1 counts as a pseudogene. This CDR3 is 15 amino acids long.

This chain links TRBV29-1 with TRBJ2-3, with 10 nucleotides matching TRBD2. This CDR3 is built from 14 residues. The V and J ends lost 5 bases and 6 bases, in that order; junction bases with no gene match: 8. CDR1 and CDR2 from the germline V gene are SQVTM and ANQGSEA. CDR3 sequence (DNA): TGCAGCGTTTTACCAGCGGGAGGGCTGGATACGCAGTATTTT. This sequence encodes CSVLPAGGLDTQYF.

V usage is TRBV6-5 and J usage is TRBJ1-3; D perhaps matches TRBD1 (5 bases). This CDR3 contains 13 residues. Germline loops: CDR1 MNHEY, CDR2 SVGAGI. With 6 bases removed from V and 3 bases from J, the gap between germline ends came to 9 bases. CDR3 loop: CASSGGIGNTIYF. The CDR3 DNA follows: TGTGCCAGCAGCGGGGGAATTGGAAACACCATATATTTT.

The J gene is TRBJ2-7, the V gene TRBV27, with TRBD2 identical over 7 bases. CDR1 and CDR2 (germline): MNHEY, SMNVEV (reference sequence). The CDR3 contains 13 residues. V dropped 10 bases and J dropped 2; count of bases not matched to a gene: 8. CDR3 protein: CANRPGLTYEQYF. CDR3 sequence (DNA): TGTGCCAACCGTCCGGGACTAACCTACGAGCAGTACTTC.

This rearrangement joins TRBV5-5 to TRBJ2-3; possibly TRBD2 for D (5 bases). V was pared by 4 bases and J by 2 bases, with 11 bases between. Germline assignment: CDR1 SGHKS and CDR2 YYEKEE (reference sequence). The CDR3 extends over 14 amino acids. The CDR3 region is CASSPGRDTDTQYF. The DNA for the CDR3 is TGTGCCAGCAGCCCTGGCCGGGACACAGATACGCAGTATTTT.

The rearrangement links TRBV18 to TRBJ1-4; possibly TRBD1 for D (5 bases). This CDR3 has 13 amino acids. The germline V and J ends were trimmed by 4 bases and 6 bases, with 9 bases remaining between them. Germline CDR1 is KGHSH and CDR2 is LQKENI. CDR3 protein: CASSQGLDEKLFF. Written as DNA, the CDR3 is TGTGCCAGCTCACAGGGGCTGGATGAAAAACTGTTTTTT. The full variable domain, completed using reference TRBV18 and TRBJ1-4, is NAGVMQNPRHLVRRRGQEARLRCSPMKGHSHVYWYRQLPEEGLKFMVYLQKENIIDESGMPKERFSAEFPKEGPSILRIQQVVRGDSAAYFCASSQGLDEKLFFGSGTQLSVL.

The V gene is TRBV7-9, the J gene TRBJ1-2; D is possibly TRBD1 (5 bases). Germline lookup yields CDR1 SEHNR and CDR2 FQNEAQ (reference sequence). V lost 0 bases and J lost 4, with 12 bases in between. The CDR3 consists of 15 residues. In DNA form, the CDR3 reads TGTGCCAGCAGCTTAGCGGGGGGGACCGCCTATGGCTACACCTTC. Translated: CASSLAGGTAYGYTF.

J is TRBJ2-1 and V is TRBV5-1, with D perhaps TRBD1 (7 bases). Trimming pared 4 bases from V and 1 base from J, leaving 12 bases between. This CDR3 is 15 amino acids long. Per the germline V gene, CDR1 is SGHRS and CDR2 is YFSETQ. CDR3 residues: CASSREDRSYNEQFF. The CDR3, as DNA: TGCGCCAGCAGCAGGGAGGACAGGTCCTACAATGAGCAGTTCTTC.

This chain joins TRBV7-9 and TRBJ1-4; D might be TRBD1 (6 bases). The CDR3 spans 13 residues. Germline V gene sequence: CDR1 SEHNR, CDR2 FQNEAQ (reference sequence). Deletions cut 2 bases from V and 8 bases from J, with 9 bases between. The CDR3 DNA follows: TGTGCCAGCAGCTTACCGGGACACGAAAAACTGTTTTTT. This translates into CASSLPGHEKLFF.

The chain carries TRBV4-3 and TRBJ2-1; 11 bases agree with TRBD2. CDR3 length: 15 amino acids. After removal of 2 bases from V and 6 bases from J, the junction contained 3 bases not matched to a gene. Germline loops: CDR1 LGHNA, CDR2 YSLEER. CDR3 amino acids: CASSQLAGGPNEQFF. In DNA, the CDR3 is TGCGCCAGCAGCCAACTAGCGGGGGGACCCAATGAGCAGTTCTTC.

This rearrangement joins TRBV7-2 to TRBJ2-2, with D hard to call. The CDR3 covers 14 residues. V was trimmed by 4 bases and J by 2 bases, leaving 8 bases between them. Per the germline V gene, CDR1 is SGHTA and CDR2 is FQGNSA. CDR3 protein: CASSSLENTGELFF. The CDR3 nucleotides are TGTGCCAGCAGCTCCCTAGAAAACACCGGGGAGCTGTTTTTT.

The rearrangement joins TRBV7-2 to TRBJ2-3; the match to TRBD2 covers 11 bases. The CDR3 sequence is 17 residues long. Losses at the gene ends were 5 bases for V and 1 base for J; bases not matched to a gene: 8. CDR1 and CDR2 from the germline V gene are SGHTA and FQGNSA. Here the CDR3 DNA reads TGTGCCAGCAGCCCATTAACTAGCGGGGGAGGCACAGATACGCAGTATTTT. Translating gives CASSPLTSGGGTDTQYF.

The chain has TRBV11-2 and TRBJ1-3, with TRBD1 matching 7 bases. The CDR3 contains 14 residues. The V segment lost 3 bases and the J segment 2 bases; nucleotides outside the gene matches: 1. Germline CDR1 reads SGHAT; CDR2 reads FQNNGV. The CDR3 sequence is CASSLGQPGNTIYF. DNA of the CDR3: TGTGCCAGCAGCTTGGGACAGCCTGGAAACACCATATATTTT.

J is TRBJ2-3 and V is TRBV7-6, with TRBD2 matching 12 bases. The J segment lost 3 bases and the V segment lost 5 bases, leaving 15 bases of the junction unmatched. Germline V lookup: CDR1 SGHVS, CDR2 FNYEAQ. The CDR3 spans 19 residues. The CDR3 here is CASSPSLAGGAGLTDTQYF. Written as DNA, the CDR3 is TGTGCCAGCAGCCCATCACTAGCGGGGGGAGCCGGGTTAACAGATACGCAGTATTTT. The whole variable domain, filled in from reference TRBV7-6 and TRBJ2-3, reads GAGVSQSPRYKVTKRGQDVALRCDPISGHVSLYWYRQALGQGPEFLTYFNYEAQQDKSGLPNDRFSAERPEGSISTLTIQRTEQRDSAMYRCASSPSLAGGAGLTDTQYFGPGTRLTVL.

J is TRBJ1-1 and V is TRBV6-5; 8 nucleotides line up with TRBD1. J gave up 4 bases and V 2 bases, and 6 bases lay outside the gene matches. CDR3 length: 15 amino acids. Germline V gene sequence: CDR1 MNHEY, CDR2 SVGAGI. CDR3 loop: CASSYQTDRGTEAFF. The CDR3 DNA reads TGTGCCAGCAGTTACCAGACCGACAGGGGCACTGAAGCTTTCTTT.

The CDR3 DNA reads TGTGCCAGCAGCCCCCTACGGGATTTGGCAGATACGCAGTATTTT. Translated, it gives CASSPLRDLADTQYF. V usage is TRBV13 and J usage is TRBJ2-3; perhaps TRBD2 as D (5 bases). V was clipped by 5 bases and J by 4 bases, with 16 bases between them. CDR1 and CDR2 (germline): PRHDT, FYEKMQ (reference sequence). The CDR3 loop spans 15 amino acids.

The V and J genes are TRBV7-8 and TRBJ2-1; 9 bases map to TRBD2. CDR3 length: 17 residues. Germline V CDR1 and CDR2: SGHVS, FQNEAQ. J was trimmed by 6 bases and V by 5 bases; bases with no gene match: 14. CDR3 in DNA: TGTGCCAGCAGCCCCCTTCCTAGCGGGATAGCACGCAATGAGCAGTTCTTC. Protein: CASSPLPSGIARNEQFF.

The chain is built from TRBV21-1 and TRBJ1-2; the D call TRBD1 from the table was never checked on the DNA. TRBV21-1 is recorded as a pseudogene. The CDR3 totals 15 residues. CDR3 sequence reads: CASSKGDRGAYGYTF. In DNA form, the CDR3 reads TGTGCCAGCAGCAAAGGGGACAGGGGAGCATATGGCTACACCTTC.